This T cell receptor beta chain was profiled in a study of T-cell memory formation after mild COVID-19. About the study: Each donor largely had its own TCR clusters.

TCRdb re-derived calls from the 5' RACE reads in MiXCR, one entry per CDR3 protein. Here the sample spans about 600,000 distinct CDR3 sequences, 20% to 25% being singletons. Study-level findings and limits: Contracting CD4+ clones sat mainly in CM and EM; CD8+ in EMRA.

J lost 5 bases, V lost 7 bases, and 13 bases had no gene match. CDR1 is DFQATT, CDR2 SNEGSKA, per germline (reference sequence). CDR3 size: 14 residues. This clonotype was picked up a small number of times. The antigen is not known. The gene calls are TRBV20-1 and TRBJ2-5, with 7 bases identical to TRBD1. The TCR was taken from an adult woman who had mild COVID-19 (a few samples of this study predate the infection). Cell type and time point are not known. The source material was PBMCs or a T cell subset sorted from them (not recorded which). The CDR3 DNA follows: TGCAGTGGGACCTCGGGACAGAAAAGGGAGACCCAGTACTTC. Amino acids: CSGTSGQKRETQYF.